This TCR beta chain was obtained from a study of blood T cell repertoires in COVID-19 (TCRdb year 2020). In terms of the full investigation: Samples covering the acute and convalescent phases of COVID-19 were provided by collaborators in the United States, Italy and Spain. The material from the prospective study consisted of cDNA or gDNA derived from T cells, B-cell-depleted T cells, or PBMCs. Where available, HLA class I and class II types were taken from metadata supplied by the sample provider and were not determined by assay-based typing. A freely available public database, intended as a resource for researchers studying the immune response to SARS-CoV-2, is where the repertoires were released. Deeply sampled blood TCRbeta repertoires from subjects exposed to, actively infected with, or recovered from COVID-19 were included in the dataset. Samples were obtained from the ongoing ImmuneRACE study (first 160 participants) and from about 1,300 subjects provided by 6 global collaborators. The sample metadata nearly always contained a de-identified subject ID, COVID-19 status, age in years and sex.

The collaborating institutions used their own protocols to collect whole blood in K2EDTA tubes. Collaborator samples were shipped for TCRbeta analysis as frozen whole blood, isolated PBMCs, or DNA extracted from either sample type. TCRbeta CDR3 regions were amplified from genomic DNA by means of the immunoSEQ Assay, a bias-controlled multiplex PCR. Concerning the study's data processing: The number of nucleated cells in each sample was estimated from the amplification of reference gene primers within the assay. To quantify the absolute abundance of each unique TCRbeta CDR3 rearrangement, sequence reads were collapsed and filtered. For each sample, productive Simpson clonality was calculated as the square root of Simpson's diversity index across productive rearrangements. Not all clones reach the TCRdb copy of this immuneACCESS table, which keeps in-frame sequences only. Checked studies attribute under half of the gap to unresolved V genes and leave the rest unexplained. The V and J calls and the clone size are those of that table, but D and trimming were determined from the DNA. The sample includes some 26,000 clones, with about 80% observed a single time. The top ten hold around 2% of the sample.

On the study overall, not on this receptor specifically: How much clinical and demographic metadata was included differed by source and by participant, and the metadata was provided uncurated.

The CDR3, from cysteine to phenylalanine, totals 16 residues. The DNA shown is the 48-base CDR3, in frame from base 1. Based on the germline V gene (reference sequence), the CDR1 and CDR2 sequences are LGHDT and YNNKEL. Germline trimming amounts to 1 base on V and 10 bases on J, with 12 as the count of junction bases outside the gene matches. Concerning this clone itself: The antigen this receptor binds is unknown. There are no base qualities to consult, and no much larger clone falls within one base.

This chain joins TRBV3-1 (or the pseudogene TRBV3-2) to TRBJ2-1, and TRBD2 aligns with 8 junction nucleotides. The receptor was isolated from a man at least 80 years old with active or convalescent COVID-19. The sequenced sample was peripheral blood. The CDR3 here reads CASSQARASGRKEQFF. DNA sequence: TGTGCCAGCAGCCAAGCGAGAGCTAGCGGGCGGAAAGAGCAGTTCTTC.